This entry lists 2 T cell receptor beta chains sequenced from one sample in a study of control samples from healthy donors and cancer patients. Measured with immunoSEQ multiplex PCR; TCRdb has only the in-frame clones, and not every one. The sample contains hundreds of thousands of clones, roughly 80% of which appear only once. The sequencing input was PBMCs. These receptors were obtained from a woman between 55 and 75 years old with lung cancer.

This clone was counted a few times. The V call is TRBV7-9, the J call TRBJ1-2; D is unclear. V shed 5 bases and J shed 6 bases, with 10 bases lying between them. This CDR3 spans 12 amino acids. In germline, CDR1 is SEHNR, CDR2 FQNEAQ (reference sequence). The DNA for the CDR3 is TGTGCCAGCAGCATTACATGGGATGGCTACACCTTC. Protein sequence: CASSITWDGYTF.

The chain couples TRBV30 to TRBJ1-1, with a weak D call TRBD1 (5 bases). V was clipped by 7 bases and J by 5 bases, with 17 bases between them. CDR3 length: 13 residues. Germline loops: CDR1 GTSNPN, CDR2 SVGIG (reference sequence). The CDR3 region is CASTQFQGTEAFF. CDR3 sequence (DNA): TGTGCCTCAACTCAGTTCCAGGGAACTGAAGCTTTCTTT.